This T cell receptor beta chain comes out of a study of blood T cell repertoires in COVID-19. This clone was picked up one time. Produced via immunoSEQ multiplex PCR; TCRdb's table is partial and in-frame only. The sample carries 260,000 or so clones, approximately 91% recorded once. The CDR3 runs 15 residues. Trimming at V came to 3 bases and at J to 0 bases, leaving 3 bases not matched to a gene. Looked up from germline, CDR1 is SGDLS and CDR2 is YYNGEE. The source is a young man with active or convalescent COVID-19. The rearrangement joins TRBV9 to TRBJ2-3; 8 bases fit TRBD2. Material: peripheral blood. The CDR3 DNA reads as TGTGCCAGCAGCGCGGGGGGGTTTAGCACAGATACGCAGTATTTT. Its translation is CASSAGGFSTDTQYF.